This T cell receptor (beta chain) was recovered during a study of T cell responses to AZD1222 COVID-19 vaccine. Clones were sequenced by immunoSEQ multiplex PCR, and TCRdb holds only the in-frame ones, with some missing. Seen here are fewer than 130,000 clones, more than 90% observed once, and the top ten hold more than 2%. CDR3 length equals 14 residues. Germline loops: CDR1 SQVTM, CDR2 ANQGSEA. J was trimmed by 0 bases and V by 7 bases; bases with no gene match: 5. Study results and limitations: Possibly, clonal diversity was underestimated; donors were largely white British and included more females. Repertoires were collected only later (after the peak T cell response had occurred). Increased Spike-specific TCR breadth and depth were observed after two AZD1222 doses.

To note about this clone: Its antigen is not known.

The clonotype was recovered from an adult who received the AZD1222 COVID-19 vaccine. This chain links TRBV29-1 with TRBJ1-3; 8 bases map to TRBD1. This sample comprised peripheral blood, obtained 28 days after the second AZD1222 dose. CDR3 in DNA: TGCAGCGCAAGGACAGGGAACTCTGGAAACACCATATATTTT. It translates to CSARTGNSGNTIYF.